These 20 T cell receptor beta chains came from one sample sequenced in a study of PD-1 blockade in classical Hodgkin lymphoma. Patients all relapsed after autologous stem cell transplantation, and there was variation in brentuximab vedotin exposure. Some clones are missing from TCRdb's copy, which holds only in-frame ones; the method was immunoSEQ multiplex PCR. The table shows about 94,000 clones, with 75% to 90% occurring only once. The starting material was peripheral blood mononuclear cells (PBMCs), obtained before the second cycle of nivolumab. These receptors were obtained from a human donor with classical Hodgkin lymphoma.

The chain couples TRBV5-1 to TRBJ2-3; D may match TRBD1 or TRBD2 (5 bases each). The germline gives CDR1 SGHRS, CDR2 YFSETQ. The CDR3 is made up of 14 amino acids. V was trimmed by 6 bases and J by 0 bases, leaving 11 bases between them. This CDR3 is CASTTGRSTDTQYF. CDR3 in DNA: TGCGCCAGCACGACGGGACGCAGCACAGATACGCAGTATTTT.

The chain joins TRBV15 to TRBJ1-1, with D perhaps matching TRBD1 (6 bases). Germline-derived CDR1 and CDR2 are LNHNV and YYDKDF (reference sequence). V lost 5 bases to trimming and J lost 4 bases, with 26 bases between them. This CDR3 region has 18 residues. The CDR3 coding sequence is TGTGCCACCAGCCCCAGTCTGGGACATCGGGAAGGTATCACTGAAGCTTTCTTT. It translates to CATSPSLGHREGITEAFF.

The rearrangement uses TRBV4-1 and TRBJ2-7, with a possible D match to TRBD2 (6 bases). V lost 0 bases to trimming and J lost 4 bases, with 13 bases between them. The CDR3 is 15 residues long. Germline V gene sequence: CDR1 MGHRA, CDR2 YSYEKL. CDR3 DNA: TGCGCCAGCAGCCAAGAGGCGGGGCTCCTTTACGAGCAGTACTTC. Amino acid sequence: CASSQEAGLLYEQYF.

The chain joins TRBV5-1 to TRBJ2-7; the match to TRBD2 covers 8 bases. Losses at the gene ends were 3 bases for V and 2 bases for J; bases not matched to a gene: 13. CDR3 length equals 17 residues. CDR1 SGHRS and CDR2 YFSETQ come from the germline V gene. The CDR3 region has the DNA TGCGCCAGCAGCTCCTACTTTACTAGCGGACGCCCCTACGAGCAGTACTTC. Residues: CASSSYFTSGRPYEQYF.

The chain carries TRBV7-6 and TRBJ2-7, with 9 bases lining up with TRBD1. The CDR3 extends over 11 amino acids. V dropped 10 bases and J dropped 5; count of bases not matched to a gene: 3. Germline assignment: CDR1 SGHVS and CDR2 FNYEAQ. DNA for the CDR3: TGTGCCACCCGGACAGGGGACGAGCAGTACTTC. Residues: CATRTGDEQYF.

The chain employs TRBV5-5 and TRBJ1-2; TRBD1 might be the D (5 bases). Germline values: CDR1 SGHKS, CDR2 YYEKEE (reference sequence). The V end was cut by 2 bases, the J end by 8 bases, with 22 bases between. The length of the CDR3 is 16 residues. For the CDR3, the DNA is TGTGCCAGCAGCTTCGCGCCCGGGGACTCCTCGCGAGGCTACACCTTC. Its translation: CASSFAPGDSSRGYTF.

The chain couples TRBV27 to TRBJ2-5; 11 bases map to TRBD2. V dropped 1 base and J dropped 5; count of bases not matched to a gene: 9. Germline assignment: CDR1 MNHEY and CDR2 SMNVEV (reference sequence). The CDR3 consists of 17 residues. DNA of the CDR3: TGTGCCAGCAGTTTATTCACTAGCGGGGGCGGACGGGAGACCCAGTACTTC. It codes for CASSLFTSGGGRETQYF.

The genes are TRBV18 and TRBJ1-1; D not resolved. Deletions cut 2 bases from V and 6 bases from J, with 13 bases between. Germline loops: CDR1 KGHSH, CDR2 LQKENI. The CDR3 runs 14 residues. In DNA form, the CDR3 reads TGTGCCAGCTCACCAGTAACCCGGGCTCCTGAAGCTTTCTTT. Protein sequence: CASSPVTRAPEAFF.

This rearrangement joins TRBV12-5 to TRBJ2-1; 7 bases fit TRBD2. The CDR3 has 12 amino acids. Germline V lookup: CDR1 LGHNT, CDR2 FRNRAP. The J segment lost 8 bases and the V segment lost 5 bases, leaving 3 bases of the junction unmatched. CDR3 DNA sequence: TGTGCTAGTGGTCTCGGACTAGATGAGCAGTTCTTC. It encodes CASGLGLDEQFF.

The chain joins TRBV19 to TRBJ1-1; maybe TRBD1 (6 bases). Trimming pared 1 base from V and 0 bases from J, leaving 9 bases between. This CDR3 contains 15 residues. The germline gives CDR1 LNHDA, CDR2 SQIVND (reference sequence). The CDR3 bases are TGTGCCAGTAGTATAGGGGGACAAGTGAACACTGAAGCTTTCTTT. Translated, it gives CASSIGGQVNTEAFF.

A few counts support this clone. This chain uses TRBV14 with TRBJ1-6; D remains ambiguous. Germline V gene lookup returns CDR1 SGHDN and CDR2 FVKESK. The CDR3 has 13 residues. Trimming stripped 0 bases from V and 7 bases from J, with 4 bases between. The CDR3 protein is CASSQDGNSPLHF. Here the CDR3 DNA reads TGTGCCAGCAGCCAAGATGGGAATTCACCCCTCCACTTT. The full variable domain, its missing parts supplied by reference TRBV14 and TRBJ1-6, is EAGVTQFPSHSVIEKGQTVTLRCDPISGHDNLYWYRRVMGKEIKFLLHFVKESKQDESGMPNNRFLAERTGGTYSTLKVQPAELEDSGVYFCASSQDGNSPLHFGNGTRLTVT.

This clone has a single count. The genes are TRBV2 and TRBJ2-7, with TRBD1 identical over 7 bases. Germline loops: CDR1 SNHLY, CDR2 FYNNEI. The CDR3 covers 16 residues. Trimming at V came to 2 bases and at J to 4 bases, leaving 11 bases not matched to a gene. The CDR3 here is CASSESTGVPLYEQYF. The DNA for the CDR3 is TGTGCCAGCAGTGAAAGTACAGGGGTACCTCTTTACGAGCAGTACTTC.

The chain joins TRBV5-4 to TRBJ2-5; D is uncertain. CDR3 size: 14 residues. Per germline, CDR1 SGHNT and CDR2 YYREEE (reference sequence). The V gene lost 2 bases and the J gene lost 4 bases, with 12 bases spanning the gap. CDR3 in amino acids: CASSFPGIGETQYF. The CDR3 DNA sequence: TGTGCCAGCAGCTTTCCGGGCATCGGAGAGACCCAGTACTTC.

This clone was detected once. One end of the junction varies from germline; a read error may be responsible. The J gene is TRBJ2-1, the V gene TRBV7-7; D remains unclear. CDR3 length: 14 residues. Germline V lookup: CDR1 SSHAT, CDR2 FNYEAQ (reference sequence). DNA of the CDR3: TGTGCTAGCAGCTTAAGCACGACGAAGAATGAGCAGTTCTTC. This gives the protein CASSLSTTKNEQFF.

The sample holds a few counts of this clone. This chain joins TRBV11-2 and TRBJ2-1; D remains ambiguous. The CDR3 length is 15 residues. Germline-derived CDR1 and CDR2 are SGHAT and FQNNGV. V gave up 5 bases and J gave up 8 bases, with 19 bases separating them. CDR3 residues: CASSPRFPVFDEQFF. The CDR3 bases are TGTGCCAGCAGCCCTCGATTCCCGGTATTCGATGAGCAGTTCTTC. Full variable domain (outside the CDR3, taken from reference TRBV11-2 and TRBJ2-1): EAGVAQSPRYKIIEKRQSVAFWCNPISGHATLYWYQQILGQGPKLLIQFQNNGVVDDSQLPKDRFSAERLKGVDSTLKIQPAKLEDSAVYLCASSPRFPVFDEQFFGPGTRLTVL.

The chain couples TRBV2 to TRBJ1-5; D ambiguous. This CDR3 contains 16 residues. Trimming pared 2 bases from V and 0 bases from J, leaving 11 bases between. CDR1 SNHLY and CDR2 FYNNEI come from the germline V gene. DNA for the CDR3: TGTGCCAGCAGTGAAAGCAGCCCTTATAGCAATCAGCCCCAGCATTTT. Residues: CASSESSPYSNQPQHF. Supplemented by reference TRBV2 and TRBJ1-5, the full variable domain reads EPEVTQTPSHQVTQMGQEVILRCVPISNHLYFYWYRQILGQKVEFLVSFYNNEISEKSEIFDDQFSVERPDGSNFTLKIRSTKLEDSAMYFCASSESSPYSNQPQHFGDGTRLSIL.

This clone was picked up one time. The gene calls are TRBV13 and TRBJ1-1; TRBD1 might be the D (6 bases). The V and J ends lost 5 bases and 8 bases respectively, with 24 bases between them. This CDR3 has 16 residues. Germline V gene sequence: CDR1 PRHDT, CDR2 FYEKMQ (reference sequence). The CDR3 DNA reads TGTGCCAGCAGCCACCGAGGGGGGGCGCGCCCAAGAGAAGCTTTCTTT. Translating gives CASSHRGGARPREAFF.

The J gene is TRBJ2-5, the V gene TRBV5-1; D not certain. This CDR3 is built from 15 residues. Germline loops: CDR1 SGHRS, CDR2 YFSETQ. Between the trimmed V and J ends, which lost 4 bases and 2 bases, there was a span of 15 bases. In DNA, the CDR3 is TGCGCCAGCAGCCCCGGTGGCAGGTTACAAGAGACCCAGTACTTC. Amino acids: CASSPGGRLQETQYF.

V is TRBV7-9 and J is TRBJ1-6; D not certain. Trimming pared 5 bases from V and 0 bases from J, leaving 8 bases between. There are 15 residues in the CDR3. Germline V gene data show CDR1 as SEHNR and CDR2 as FQNEAQ (reference sequence). The CDR3 DNA reads as TGTGCCAGCAGCGCGCTAAGCTCCTATAATTCACCCCTCCACTTT. Its protein product is CASSALSSYNSPLHF. Combining the CDR3 with reference TRBV7-9 and TRBJ1-6 gives the whole variable domain DTGVSQNPRHKITKRGQNVTFRCDPISEHNRLYWYRQTLGQGPEFLTYFQNEAQLEKSRLLSDRFSAERPKGSFSTLEIQRTEQGDSAMYLCASSALSSYNSPLHFGNGTRLTVT.

The count of this clone is one. The rearrangement uses TRBV5-6 and TRBJ2-1; possible D gene TRBD1, 6 bases. Trimming stripped 0 bases from V and 4 bases from J, with 17 bases between. CDR1 and CDR2 (germline): SGHDT, YYEEEE. The CDR3 has 17 residues. CDR3 sequence: CASSLGTDQILYNEQFF. CDR3 nucleotide sequence: TGTGCCAGCAGCTTGGGGACAGACCAGATCCTATACAATGAGCAGTTCTTC.